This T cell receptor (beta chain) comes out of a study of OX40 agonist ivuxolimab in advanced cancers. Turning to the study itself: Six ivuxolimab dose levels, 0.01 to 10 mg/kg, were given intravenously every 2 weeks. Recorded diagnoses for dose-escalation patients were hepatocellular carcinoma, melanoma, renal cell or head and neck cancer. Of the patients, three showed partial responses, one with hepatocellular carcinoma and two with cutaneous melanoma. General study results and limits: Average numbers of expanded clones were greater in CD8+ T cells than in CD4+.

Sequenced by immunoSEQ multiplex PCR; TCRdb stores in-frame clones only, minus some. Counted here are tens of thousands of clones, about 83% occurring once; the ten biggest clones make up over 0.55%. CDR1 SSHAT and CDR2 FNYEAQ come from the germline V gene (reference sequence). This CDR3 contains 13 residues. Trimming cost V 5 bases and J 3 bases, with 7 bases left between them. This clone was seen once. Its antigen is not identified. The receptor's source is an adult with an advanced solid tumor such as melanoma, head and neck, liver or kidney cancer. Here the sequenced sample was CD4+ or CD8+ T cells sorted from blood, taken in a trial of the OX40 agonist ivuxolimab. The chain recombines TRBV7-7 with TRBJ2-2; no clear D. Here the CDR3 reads CASSLRDTGELFF. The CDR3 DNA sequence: TGTGCCAGCAGCCTAAGAGACACCGGGGAGCTGTTTTTT.